These T cell receptor beta chains were read from a single sample in a study of cytomegalovirus exposure and HLA in healthy donors. The method was immunoSEQ multiplex PCR; TCRdb's version includes in-frame clones alone and lacks a portion of them. The sample has 110,000 or so clones, approximately 90% seen once. Sequencing was carried out using PBMCs. These receptors originate from a man between 18 and 29 years old in good health and CMV-seropositive. Each CDR3 is given with its conserved first and last residue. The order of the fields is V gene, clone size, D gene, J gene, CDR3 protein, CDR3 DNA. A D gene is named only where the DNA matches it firmly. Size is omitted from some rows. Given values are once, few, many or a class for expanded clones.

V: TRBV6-4; size: medium-sized; D: -; J: TRBJ2-3; CDR3: CASSAGGGVADTQYF; DNA: TGTGCCAGCAGTGCTGGCGGGGGCGTCGCAGATACGCAGTATTTT
V: TRBV28; size: -; D: -; J: TRBJ2-7; CDR3: CASSFAFEQYF; DNA: TGTGCCAGCAGTTTTGCGTTCGAGCAGTACTTC
V: TRBV9; size: -; D: TRBD1; J: TRBJ1-2; CDR3: CASSVEGTGGLSGYTF; DNA: TGTGCCAGCAGCGTAGAAGGGACAGGGGGTCTCAGTGGCTACACCTTC
V: TRBV6-1; size: -; D: -; J: TRBJ1-5; CDR3: CASSSSGNQPQHF; DNA: TGTGCCAGCAGTAGTTCGGGAAATCAGCCCCAGCATTTT
V: TRBV29-1; size: -; D: -; J: TRBJ1-2; CDR3: CSVGGSLLPGHEGNYGYTF; DNA: TGCAGCGTTGGGGGGAGTTTGTTACCGGGACACGAAGGGAACTATGGCTACACCTTC
V: TRBV10-1; size: -; D: TRBD1; J: TRBJ2-3; CDR3: CASSDPRDSLTDTQYF; DNA: TGCGCCAGCAGTGATCCTCGGGACAGTCTCACAGATACGCAGTATTTT
V: TRBV7-2; size: -; D: TRBD1; J: TRBJ2-5; CDR3: CASSPRTGNRETQYF; DNA: TGTGCCAGCAGCCCCCGGACAGGGAATAGAGAGACCCAGTACTTC
V: TRBV28; size: -; D: -; J: TRBJ1-6; CDR3: CASTAEGGGWSPLHF; DNA: TGTGCCAGCACCGCCGAGGGGGGGGGATGGTCACCCCTCCACTTT
V: TRBV5-1; size: -; D: -; J: TRBJ2-1; CDR3: CASSLETASYNEQFF; DNA: TGCGCCAGCAGCTTGGAGACAGCATCCTACAATGAGCAGTTCTTC
V: TRBV6-1; size: few; D: -; J: TRBJ1-6; CDR3: CATSGVHYNSPLHF; DNA: TGTGCCACCTCAGGGGTCCACTATAATTCACCCCTCCACTTT
V: TRBV6-6; size: -; D: TRBD1; J: TRBJ1-4; CDR3: CASSATGLANEKLFF; DNA: TGTGCCAGCAGTGCGACAGGGCTAGCTAATGAAAAACTGTTTTTT
V: TRBV5-4; size: -; D: TRBD1; J: TRBJ1-1; CDR3: CASSDGTGVTEAFF; DNA: TGTGCCAGCAGCGATGGGACAGGGGTCACTGAAGCTTTCTTT
V: TRBV4-1; size: -; D: TRBD1; J: TRBJ1-2; CDR3: CASSQLVGQGTNGYTF; DNA: TGCGCCAGCAGCCAATTGGTAGGACAGGGGACTAATGGCTACACCTTC
V: TRBV19; size: -; D: -; J: TRBJ1-1; CDR3: CASSIDRFGSEAFF; DNA: TGTGCCAGTAGTATCGACAGGTTTGGGTCGGAAGCTTTCTTT
V: TRBV6-5; size: once; D: TRBD1; J: TRBJ2-7; CDR3: CASSYSTGSRAFEQYF; DNA: TGTGCCAGCAGTTACTCGACAGGGTCCAGGGCCTTCGAGCAGTACTTC
V: TRBV4-1; size: -; D: -; J: TRBJ1-6; CDR3: CASSQNQGPVGSPLHF; DNA: TGCGCCAGCAGCCAAAACCAGGGGCCTGTGGGATCACCCCTCCACTTT
V: TRBV27; size: -; D: -; J: TRBJ2-7; CDR3: CASSFTGPYEQYF; DNA: TGTGCCAGCAGTTTTACAGGGCCGTACGAGCAGTACTTC
V: TRBV6-5; size: -; D: TRBD2; J: TRBJ2-7; CDR3: CASRAGTRGYEQYF; DNA: TGTGCCAGCAGGGCCGGGACTAGAGGCTACGAGCAGTACTTC
V: TRBV13; size: -; D: -; J: TRBJ1-5; CDR3: CASSFRGQPQHF; DNA: TGTGCCAGCAGCTTTCGAGGACAGCCCCAGCATTTT
V: TRBV19; size: once; D: -; J: TRBJ1-6; CDR3: CASSIEDSPNSPLHF; DNA: TGTGCCAGTAGTATAGAGGACAGCCCGAATTCACCCCTCCACTTT
V: TRBV11-2; size: -; D: -; J: TRBJ2-1; CDR3: CASSFVHIRESSYNEQFF; DNA: TGTGCCAGCAGCTTTGTCCATATTAGGGAGAGTTCCTACAATGAGCAGTTCTTC
V: TRBV6-1; size: -; D: TRBD2; J: TRBJ2-3; CDR3: CASSDLAGVSTDTQYF; DNA: TGTGCCAGCAGTGATTTAGCGGGGGTTAGCACAGATACGCAGTATTTT
V: TRBV28; size: -; D: TRBD1; J: TRBJ1-3; CDR3: CASSLVRGPGNTIYF; DNA: TGTGCCAGCAGTTTGGTCAGGGGGCCTGGAAACACCATATATTTT
V: TRBV5-1; size: -; D: -; J: TRBJ2-3; CDR3: CASSLGAPDSFTDTQYF; DNA: TGCGCCAGCAGCTTGGGGGCCCCGGACAGCTTCACAGATACGCAGTATTTT
V: TRBV27; size: -; D: -; J: TRBJ2-2; CDR3: CASSLNGDTGELFF; DNA: TGTGCCAGCAGTTTAAACGGGGACACCGGGGAGCTGTTTTTT
V: TRBV5-1; size: -; D: -; J: TRBJ1-2; CDR3: CASSLGENSNYGYTF; DNA: TGCGCCAGCAGCTTGGGAGAGAACTCTAACTATGGCTACACCTTC
V: TRBV19; size: -; D: -; J: TRBJ1-2; CDR3: CASSIVTGNYGYTF; DNA: TGTGCCAGTAGTATCGTAACAGGCAACTATGGCTACACCTTC
V: TRBV27; size: -; D: TRBD1; J: TRBJ2-7; CDR3: CASSLYGGQGAYEQYF; DNA: TGTGCCAGCAGTTTATATGGGGGGCAGGGGGCATACGAGCAGTACTTC
V: TRBV7-2; size: -; D: -; J: TRBJ1-5; CDR3: CASSLARGDGNQPQHF; DNA: TGTGCCAGCAGCTTAGCAAGGGGCGATGGCAATCAGCCCCAGCATTTT
V: TRBV15; size: -; D: -; J: TRBJ1-1; CDR3: CATSPGGLSTEAFF; DNA: TGTGCCACCTCCCCGGGGGGGCTGAGCACTGAAGCTTTCTTT
V: TRBV5-1; size: -; D: TRBD1; J: TRBJ1-4; CDR3: CASSYGTGTSRKLFF; DNA: TGCGCCAGCAGCTACGGGACAGGGACCTCAAGGAAACTGTTTTTT
V: TRBV19; size: -; D: -; J: TRBJ1-5; CDR3: CASRGGSQPQHF; DNA: TGTGCCAGTCGGGGGGGAAGTCAGCCCCAGCATTTT
V: TRBV7-9; size: -; D: -; J: TRBJ1-1; CDR3: CASSPNSGTEAFF; DNA: TGTGCCAGCAGCCCAAACAGTGGGACTGAAGCTTTCTTT
V: TRBV19; size: -; D: TRBD1; J: TRBJ1-6; CDR3: CASSRGRGPSYNSPLHF; DNA: TGTGCCAGTAGCCGCGGGAGGGGGCCCTCCTATAATTCACCCCTCCACTTT
V: TRBV27; size: -; D: TRBD1; J: TRBJ1-2; CDR3: CASWGSRTGYGYTF; DNA: TGTGCCAGTTGGGGATCCCGGACAGGCTATGGCTACACCTTC
V: TRBV15; size: -; D: TRBD1; J: TRBJ1-3; CDR3: CATSRDLGTGSSGNTIYF; DNA: TGTGCCACCAGCAGAGATCTAGGGACAGGGTCCTCTGGAAACACCATATATTTT
V: TRBV7-2; size: -; D: TRBD1; J: TRBJ1-1; CDR3: CASSSGTVTEAFF; DNA: TGTGCCAGCAGCTCGGGGACAGTGACTGAAGCTTTCTTT